This T cell receptor (beta chain) is from a study of T-cell reconstitution after alpha-beta-depleted transplantation in children. For TCRbeta, the library was prepared with unique molecular identifiers. Using its own MiXCR run on the PCR reads, TCRdb lists one record per CDR3 protein. The sample includes about 610,000 distinct CDR3 sequences, roughly a tenth of them seen just once. A few counts support this clonotype. V lost 1 base and J lost 4, with 11 bases in between. The CDR3 length is 15 residues. Germline loops: CDR1 SGHTA, CDR2 FQGNSA. Sequencing was performed on PBMCs from the stem cell graft donor, taken from the stem cell graft. This chain links TRBV7-2 with TRBJ1-5; D is undetermined. This TCR came from a human donor who donated a stem cell graft to a child with acute myeloid leukemia. CDR3 coding DNA: TGTGCCAGCAGCTTAGATGGGAGAACTAATCAGCCCCAGCATTTT. Its translation: CASSLDGRTNQPQHF.